The sequence of this T cell receptor beta chain was determined in a study of cytomegalovirus exposure and HLA in healthy donors. General study points: The authors judged a highly shared variant cluster likely a sequencing artifact. With high specificity and sensitivity, the classifier reportedly diagnosed cytomegalovirus status. Analysis was performed later, and it showed HLA-associated TCR beta chains to be more clonally expanded than equally common others. Exclusion applied to some V segments, including TRBV6-2 and TRBV6-3, as they were indistinguishable.

Comment on this clone: Its matching antigen is unknown.

The PCR had 60 Vbeta and 13 Jbeta primers. Data came from immunoSEQ multiplex PCR; TCRdb stores just in-frame clones and leaves some out. The table lists about 120,000 clones, roughly 79% of them singletons. V trimming: 9 bases; J trimming: 0 bases; junction bases outside the gene matches: 8. Germline lookup yields CDR1 SEHNR and CDR2 FQNEAQ (reference sequence). The CDR3 sequence is 16 residues long. The gene calls are TRBV7-9 and TRBJ2-2; 9 bases map to TRBD1. The sample taken for sequencing was PBMCs. This TCR was recovered from a woman aged 35 to 49 in good health and CMV-seronegative. CDR3 DNA sequence: TGTGCCAGTCCAGCCGGGACAGGGACGAACACCGGGGAGCTGTTTTTT. Encoded protein: CASPAGTGTNTGELFF.